These 26 T cell receptor beta chains originate from one sample sequenced in a study of T cell responses to AZD1222 COVID-19 vaccine (dated by TCRdb to about 2021). Library prep was done by the immunoSEQ multiplex PCR assay. In its TCRdb copy, this immuneACCESS table keeps in-frame sequences only and misses some clones. Where compared with another copy, unresolved V genes explain less than half of these, and the others have no known cause. This sample has roughly 110,000 clones in its table, and 88% of those were observed once. The top ten clonotypes cover almost 6.5% of the sample. The time point label on this specimen signifies: about 28 days (+/-7) after the second vaccine dose. Specimen: peripheral blood, collected 28 days after the second AZD1222 dose. The receptors here all came from an adult who received the AZD1222 COVID-19 vaccine.

This rearrangement joins TRBV5-1 to TRBJ1-2; D call uncertain. This CDR3 contains 14 residues. Trimming removed 0 bases at V and 4 bases at J, with 10 bases between. Germline V gene lookup returns CDR1 SGHRS and CDR2 YFSETQ. CDR3 residues: CASSLAVGSYGYTF. The DNA for the CDR3 is TGCGCCAGCAGCTTGGCCGTAGGGAGCTATGGCTACACCTTC.

The CDR3 reads CASSSGLAGAEQYF. In nucleotides, the CDR3 is TGTGCCAGCAGCTCGGGACTAGCGGGGGCCGAGCAGTACTTC. The chain is built from TRBV5-6 and TRBJ2-7; 14 positions agree with TRBD2. Losses at the gene ends were 3 bases for V and 6 bases for J; bases not matched to a gene: 2. This CDR3 has 14 residues. Germline V lookup: CDR1 SGHDT, CDR2 YYEEEE.

This clone was counted once. V gene TRBV4-3 combines with J gene TRBJ1-6, with D tentatively TRBD1 (5 bases). Trimming stripped 1 base from V and 6 bases from J, with 10 bases between. The CDR3 sequence is 15 residues long. CDR1 is LGHNA and CDR2 is YSLEER in the germline V gene. The DNA of the CDR3 is TGCGCCAGCAGCCAAGCTGGGACGGGTAATTCACCCCTCCACTTT. Residues: CASSQAGTGNSPLHF.

The rearrangement joins TRBV5-1 to TRBJ1-4, with D maybe TRBD1 (5 bases). CDR1 and CDR2 (germline): SGHRS, YFSETQ. Trimming removed 0 bases at V and 13 bases at J, with 19 bases between. The CDR3 sequence is 15 residues long. CDR3 amino acids: CASSLAGRERSRLFF. The CDR3 coding sequence is TGCGCCAGCAGCTTGGCCGGCAGGGAACGGAGTCGACTGTTTTTT. Supplemented by reference TRBV5-1 and TRBJ1-4, the full variable domain reads KAGVTQTPRYLIKTRGQQVTLSCSPISGHRSVSWYQQTPGQGLQFLFEYFSETQRNKGNFPGRFSGRQFSNSRSEMNVSTLELGDSALYLCASSLAGRERSRLFFGSGTQLSVL.

This rearrangement joins TRBV7-9 to TRBJ1-3; perhaps TRBD1 as D (6 bases). The germline V gene has CDR1 SEHNR and CDR2 FQNEAQ (reference sequence). Between the trimmed V and J ends, which lost 5 bases and 0 bases, there was a span of 20 bases. The CDR3 runs to 18 residues. The CDR3 sequence is CASSPHTGKGNSGNTIYF. The CDR3 DNA follows: TGTGCCAGCAGCCCGCATACAGGGAAGGGGAACTCTGGAAACACCATATATTTT.

This clone occurred once. This chain links TRBV2 with TRBJ2-2, with a weak D call TRBD2 (5 bases). The CDR3 spans 13 residues. The V end was cut by 6 bases, the J end by 0 bases, with 5 bases between. Per germline, CDR1 SNHLY and CDR2 FYNNEI. The CDR3 region has the DNA TGTGCCAGCAGACTAGCGAACACCGGGGAGCTGTTTTTT. As protein: CASRLANTGELFF.

For the CDR3, the DNA is TGTGCCAGCAGCAAGAGGAGCTCCTACGAGCAGTACTTC. It codes for CASSKRSSYEQYF. This chain uses TRBV11-3 with TRBJ2-7; D ambiguous. Looked up from germline, CDR1 is SGHNT and CDR2 is YENEEA. Deletions cut 5 bases from V and 0 bases from J, with 8 bases between. The CDR3 is 13 residues long.

The rearrangement joins TRBV3-1 (or the pseudogene TRBV3-2) to TRBJ1-2; a possible D gene is TRBD1 (5 bases). The germline CDR1 and CDR2 sequences are LGHDT and YNNKEL (reference sequence). The CDR3 extends over 13 amino acids. Trimming shortened V by 1 base and J by 7 bases, and 10 bases separated the two germline ends. In DNA form, the CDR3 reads TGTGCCAGCAGCCAAGCTCCAGGGAGTGGCTACACCTTC. Its protein product is CASSQAPGSGYTF.

The V and J genes are TRBV7-8 and TRBJ1-4, with D hard to call. The CDR3 consists of 15 residues. V lost 4 bases to trimming and J lost 0 bases, with 9 bases between them. The germline CDR1 and CDR2 sequences are SGHVS and FQNEAQ. CDR3 sequence (DNA): TGTGCCAGCAGCTGGAACAGTGCAACTAATGAAAAACTGTTTTTT. Translation: CASSWNSATNEKLFF. Supplemented by reference TRBV7-8 and TRBJ1-4, the full variable domain reads GAGVSQSPRYKVAKRGQDVALRCDPISGHVSLFWYQQALGQGPEFLTYFQNEAQLDKSGLPSDRFFAERPEGSVSTLKIQRTQQEDSAVYLCASSWNSATNEKLFFGSGTQLSVL.

This clone occurred once. The V gene is TRBV7-8, the J gene TRBJ2-2, with D possibly TRBD2 on 6 matching bases. This CDR3 has 17 residues. Germline CDR1 reads SGHVS; CDR2 reads FQNEAQ. V gave up 4 bases and J gave up 1 base, with 16 bases separating them. CDR3 in amino acids: CASSSETGRGNTGELFF. CDR3 nucleotide sequence: TGTGCCAGCAGCTCCGAGACGGGGCGGGGGAACACCGGGGAGCTGTTTTTT. Using reference TRBV7-8 and TRBJ2-2 for the parts outside the CDR3, the full variable domain is GAGVSQSPRYKVAKRGQDVALRCDPISGHVSLFWYQQALGQGPEFLTYFQNEAQLDKSGLPSDRFFAERPEGSVSTLKIQRTQQEDSAVYLCASSSETGRGNTGELFFGEGSRLTVL.

The rearrangement uses TRBV15 and TRBJ1-2; the D is unclear. This CDR3 has 13 residues. CDR1 is LNHNV, CDR2 YYDKDF, per germline (reference sequence). Trimming cost V 0 bases and J 5 bases, with 7 bases left between them. CDR3 amino acids: CATSRDNEYGYTF. In nucleotides, the CDR3 is TGTGCCACCAGCAGAGATAATGAGTATGGCTACACCTTC. Together with reference TRBV15 and TRBJ1-2, the CDR3 gives the full variable domain: DAMVIQNPRYQVTQFGKPVTLSCSQTLNHNVMYWYQQKSSQAPKLLFHYYDKDFNNEADTPDNFQSRRPNTSFCFLDIRSPGLGDTAMYLCATSRDNEYGYTFGSGTRLTVV.

This clone is a singleton in its sample. The chain has TRBV5-4 and TRBJ2-1; D is ambiguous. The length of the CDR3 is 13 residues. V gave up 4 bases and J gave up 5 bases, with 10 bases separating them. Germline-derived CDR1 and CDR2 are SGHNT and YYREEE (reference sequence). The CDR3 spells CASSPTDDNEQFF. In DNA, the CDR3 is TGTGCCAGCAGCCCCACCGACGACAATGAGCAGTTCTTC.

The chain carries TRBV2 and TRBJ1-2; TRBD1 matches at 7 bases. J lost 3 bases, V lost 5 bases, and 3 bases had no gene match. CDR3 length equals 13 residues. Germline V CDR1 and CDR2: SNHLY, FYNNEI. The CDR3 DNA reads TGTGCCAGCAGTCCGGGACAGCACTATGGCTACACCTTC. It codes for CASSPGQHYGYTF.

V gene TRBV7-2 combines with J gene TRBJ2-7, with unresolved D. Germline lookup yields CDR1 SGHTA and CDR2 FQGNSA. CDR3 length: 13 amino acids. Trimming left V 3 bases short and J 2 bases short, with 8 bases between. CDR3 in DNA: TGTGCCAGCAGCTTCCTGTCGGCCTACGAGCAGTACTTC. Encoded protein: CASSFLSAYEQYF.

V and J are TRBV5-1 and TRBJ2-5, with a possible D match to TRBD2 (6 bases). The CDR3 spans 15 residues. In germline, CDR1 is SGHRS, CDR2 YFSETQ. V gave up 0 bases and J gave up 5 bases, with 14 bases separating them. The CDR3 here is CASSLVQGGVETQYF. For the CDR3, the DNA is TGCGCCAGCAGCTTGGTTCAGGGCGGGGTGGAGACCCAGTACTTC.

In nucleotides, the CDR3 is TGTGCCAGCATAGGACGGAAAGAGACCCAGTACTTC. It yields the protein CASIGRKETQYF. V and J are TRBV7-9 and TRBJ2-5; D not resolved. This CDR3 region has 12 residues. Trimming cost V 7 bases and J 3 bases, with 9 bases left between them. Germline V gene sequence: CDR1 SEHNR, CDR2 FQNEAQ (reference sequence).

This clone has a handful of counts. This chain connects TRBV2 to TRBJ2-7; D possibly corresponds to TRBD1 (6 bases). The germline V gene has CDR1 SNHLY and CDR2 FYNNEI. Trimming shortened V by 6 bases and J by 6 bases, and 12 bases separated the two germline ends. The CDR3 is made up of 12 amino acids. The CDR3 protein is CASSADSFEQYF. Here the CDR3 DNA reads TGTGCCAGCAGCGCGGACAGTTTCGAGCAGTACTTC.

This sequence joins TRBV27 and TRBJ1-5, with D possibly TRBD1 on 5 matching bases. V lost 5 bases, J lost 0 bases, and 8 bases lay in between. This CDR3 is 14 amino acids long. Looked up from germline, CDR1 is MNHEY and CDR2 is SMNVEV (reference sequence). The CDR3 protein is CASSRGDSNQPQHF. For the CDR3, the DNA is TGTGCCAGCAGTCGAGGGGATAGCAATCAGCCCCAGCATTTT.

The genes are TRBV3-1 (or the pseudogene TRBV3-2) and TRBJ2-1; D gene uncertain. V lost 4 bases, J lost 7 bases, and 8 bases lay in between. The CDR3 covers 12 residues. Germline CDR1 and CDR2: LGHDT and YNNKEL (reference sequence). The CDR3 reads CASSPPSNEQFF. The CDR3, as DNA: TGTGCCAGCAGCCCCCCCTCGAATGAGCAGTTCTTC.

The chain employs TRBV5-1 and TRBJ2-2, with D perhaps matching TRBD1 (6 bases). The germline gives CDR1 SGHRS, CDR2 YFSETQ. Trimming shortened V by 5 bases and J by 3 bases, and 23 bases separated the two germline ends. The CDR3 is 18 amino acids. The CDR3 loop is CASSPGQGPERDTGELFF. DNA of the CDR3: TGCGCCAGCAGTCCCGGGCAGGGGCCCGAGAGGGACACCGGGGAGCTGTTTTTT. The full variable domain, completed using reference TRBV5-1 and TRBJ2-2, is KAGVTQTPRYLIKTRGQQVTLSCSPISGHRSVSWYQQTPGQGLQFLFEYFSETQRNKGNFPGRFSGRQFSNSRSEMNVSTLELGDSALYLCASSPGQGPERDTGELFFGEGSRLTVL.

This rearrangement joins TRBV3-1 (or the pseudogene TRBV3-2) to TRBJ1-3, with D maybe TRBD1 (5 bases). Germline V CDR1 and CDR2: LGHDT, YNNKEL (reference sequence). V shed 5 bases and J shed 6 bases, with 11 bases lying between them. The CDR3 covers 13 residues. In DNA form, the CDR3 reads TGTGCCAGCAGCAGAGGGGCCGAAAACACCATATATTTT. Translating gives CASSRGAENTIYF.

This sequence joins TRBV6-2 or TRBV6-3 and TRBJ2-3; D may be TRBD1 or TRBD2 (5 bases each). V was cut by 2 bases and J by 2 bases, with 17 bases left in between. Germline V gives CDR1 MNHEY, CDR2 SVGEGT. CDR3 length equals 17 residues. The DNA of the CDR3 is TGTGCCAGCAGTTACAGGGGAGCGGAGACCTTCACAGATACGCAGTATTTT. Translation: CASSYRGAETFTDTQYF.

This clone was detected only a few times. The gene calls are TRBV5-1 and TRBJ1-4; 7 bases agree with TRBD1. The germline V gene has CDR1 SGHRS and CDR2 YFSETQ. Trimming removed 7 bases from V and 2 bases from J; junction bases left unmatched: 11. CDR3 length: 16 amino acids. The CDR3 DNA reads TGCGCCAGCTCCCAGGGGGGCACTACGACTAATGAAAAACTGTTTTTT. This gives the protein CASSQGGTTTNEKLFF. Complete variable domain (other parts from reference TRBV5-1 and TRBJ1-4): KAGVTQTPRYLIKTRGQQVTLSCSPISGHRSVSWYQQTPGQGLQFLFEYFSETQRNKGNFPGRFSGRQFSNSRSEMNVSTLELGDSALYLCASSQGGTTTNEKLFFGSGTQLSVL.

The chain carries TRBV4-2 and TRBJ1-1; D might be TRBD1 (5 bases). V lost 4 bases and J lost 1, with 16 bases in between. The CDR3 has 16 amino acids. In germline, CDR1 is LGHNA, CDR2 YNFKEQ. The chain's CDR3 is CASSPDGTSRNTEAFF. CDR3 nucleotides: TGTGCCAGCAGCCCAGACGGGACCTCCCGGAACACTGAAGCTTTCTTT.

The rearrangement joins TRBV9 to TRBJ1-5, with D perhaps TRBD1 (6 bases). V lost 7 bases and J 2 bases, leaving 10 bases between the germline ends. The CDR3 is made up of 13 amino acids. The germline CDR1 and CDR2 sequences are SGDLS and YYNGEE. CDR3 nucleotide sequence: TGTGCCAGCGGGGGGGGCGGCAATCAGCCCCAGCATTTT. Translated: CASGGGGNQPQHF.

The chain links TRBV2 to TRBJ1-5; D is undetermined. The V end was cut by 6 bases, the J end by 2 bases, with 11 bases between. The CDR3 extends over 14 amino acids. Germline lookup yields CDR1 SNHLY and CDR2 FYNNEI. The CDR3 DNA is TGTGCCAGCAGGCCAGACGACCGCAATCAGCCCCAGCATTTT. Its protein product is CASRPDDRNQPQHF. Variable domain in full (rest from reference TRBV2 and TRBJ1-5): EPEVTQTPSHQVTQMGQEVILRCVPISNHLYFYWYRQILGQKVEFLVSFYNNEISEKSEIFDDQFSVERPDGSNFTLKIRSTKLEDSAMYFCASRPDDRNQPQHFGDGTRLSIL.